The clone carrying this T cell receptor beta chain has a count of ten or more. As yet, its antigen is unknown. Germline V gene lookup returns CDR1 MNHEY and CDR2 SVGAGI. The CDR3 has 13 residues. Trimming left V 6 bases short and J 7 bases short, with 13 bases between. The sample comes from a study of read filtering for tumor transcriptome and immune sequencing. On the study more broadly: The cohort had over 16 men and approximately 13 women aged roughly 47 to 85, mean about 68 years. R-ISS stage counts were 8 or 9 for I, 15 to 20 for II, six or seven for III. Study-level findings and limits: Correlation between methods rose after single-read clonotypes were removed. Around 84% of IR-seq clonotypes had one read, totaling around 4% of reads; RNA-seq: around 70% and 40%.

The library was built from 400 ng RNA with molecular barcoded adaptors for alpha/delta and beta/gamma chains. Using its own MiXCR run on the reads, TCRdb lists one record per CDR3 protein. The sample shows tens of thousands of distinct CDR3 sequences, 14% of them seen only once. The TCR comes from a donor at least 40 years old with multiple myeloma. Sequences were obtained from a population of CD138-negative cells sorted from bone marrow. The rearrangement uses TRBV6-5 and TRBJ2-1; D remains unclear. The CDR3 protein is CASRWAGGNEQFF. The CDR3 DNA reads TGTGCCAGCAGGTGGGCAGGCGGAAATGAGCAGTTCTTC.